This T cell receptor beta chain was recorded in a study of blood T cell repertoires in COVID-19. Study overall: Whether acute or convalescent, the COVID-19 samples came from the United States, Italy and Spain. PBMCs, B-cell-depleted T cells, or T cells were the source of the cDNA or gDNA that made up the material.

CDR1 is ENHRY and CDR2 is SYGVKD in the germline V gene. The CDR3 sequence is 15 residues long. V was clipped by 0 bases and J by 6 bases, with 11 bases between them. Per the authors' pipeline: Estimated nucleated cell counts came from reference gene primer amplification. Using immunoSEQ multiplex PCR, the repertoire was profiled, and TCRdb retains in-frame clones only, with some absent. V, J and clone size were drawn from that table, and D and trimming were deduced from the DNA. Altogether about 240,000 clones are present, under 85% being singletons, with the ten largest covering about 1.9%. This clonotype was obtained from a man aged 30 to 39 who had recovered from COVID-19. The V gene is TRBV10-3, the J gene TRBJ2-2; D might be TRBD2 (5 bases). The sample consisted of peripheral blood. The CDR3 loop reads CAISESGPGAGELFF. Here the CDR3 DNA reads TGTGCCATCAGTGAGTCGGGCCCCGGGGCCGGGGAGCTGTTTTTT.